This T cell receptor beta chain appears in the sequencing data of a study of blood T cell repertoires in COVID-19. Germline CDR1 and CDR2: SGHDT and YYEEEE. This CDR3 comprises 16 residues. V was shortened by 0 bases and J by 2 bases, with 14 bases between the two germline ends. Cohorts were assigned according to the clinical history that participants reported. As originally analysed: How many nucleated cells were present was estimated from reference gene primer amplification. This table comes from immunoSEQ multiplex PCR, and its TCRdb copy is limited to in-frame clones, with some not included. That table furnishes V, J and clone size, whereas the DNA furnished D and trimming. The sample includes 400,000 or so clones, approximately 92% seen only once; the top ten take 1.1%.

This chain uses TRBV5-6 with TRBJ2-5; weak D call: TRBD2 (5 bases). Source material: PBMCs or T cells enriched from blood (not recorded which). The TCR comes from a young man who had recovered from COVID-19. CDR3 residues: CASSLGAGVRQETQYF. In DNA, the CDR3 is TGTGCCAGCAGCTTGGGGGCGGGCGTAAGACAAGAGACCCAGTACTTC.